This T cell receptor (beta chain) derives from a study of Tregs in tolerant kidney transplant recipients (dated by TCRdb to between 2018 and 2021). Regarding the study in general: The transplants used related donors along with nonmyeloablative bone marrow transplantation, and in the human trials mixed chimerism was transient. TCRbeta sequencing was used in the study to identify donor-specific regulatory T cells before combined kidney and bone marrow transplantation, and the identified cells were then tracked after transplant. The paper's findings and limits, for the study overall: PCR primers changed over time for some patients, so nucleotide-level comparison across those patients' samples was not possible. The study was limited by small patient numbers, and the findings need validation in larger populations and under other immunosuppression protocols. Donor-specific Treg expansion was found to exceed global Treg expansion in tolerant patients, suggesting antigen-driven rather than nonspecific expansion. The most biologically relevant and donor-specific TCRbeta repertoire appeared to be identified by expanding Tregs with activated donor B cells. Biological reproducibility was not directly assessed, although technical replication error appeared to be minimal.

The intended sense of this specimen's time point label: blood sample drawn before combined kidney and bone marrow transplant. Thawed PBMCs were FACS-sorted into unstimulated Tregs (CD4+CD25+CD127-), CD4+ non-Tregs (CD4+CD25-), CD4 cells and CD8 cells. Several combined kidney and bone marrow transplant recipients from the ITN036ST trial were included as patients, and samples were available only from these trial subjects. Healthy control blood was processed by Ficoll density gradient to PBMCs and cryopreserved; patient PBMCs were collected before and after transplant. The CDR3 runs 13 amino acids, cysteine and phenylalanine included. The only DNA kept is the CDR3, 39 bases in frame from the first base. CDR1 and CDR2, looked up from the germline V gene, are SGHRS and YFSETQ. V and J are truncated by 0 bases and 7 bases respectively, leaving an intervening sequence of 8 bases. For TCRbeta CDR3 sequencing, genomic DNA from the sorted cells was extracted using the QIAGEN DNeasy Blood and Tissue Kit. High-throughput TCRbeta CDR3 sequencing was carried out commercially through immunoSEQ, with PCR amplification with bias correction and internal controls included. The authors' pipeline ran thus. Unique productive TCRbeta sequences were defined by CDR3 nucleotide sequence when primers matched and otherwise by CDR3 amino acid sequence together with Vbeta and Jbeta genes. As a correction for sorting error, sequences shared between sorted populations at a frequency ratio of 2:1 or less were discarded, and the remaining shared sequences were assigned to the higher population. A sequence was defined as donor-reactive if the sequence was expanded at least 5-fold in CFSE-low cells compared with unstimulated cells and had a frequency of at least 0.01% in CFSE-low cells. Jensen-Shannon divergence calculated on the top 100 TCRbeta sequences ranked by frequency was used to measure repertoire divergence. When a sample had multiple sequencing runs, each run was corrected for sorting error separately and the runs were then pooled. In TCRdb, the immuneACCESS table is reduced to in-frame sequences with V and J assigned. These tables do not hold every clone; where another copy was compared, an unresolved V gene accounts for under half, and the others remain unexplained. V, J and clone size reflect that table, while D and trimming were determined from the DNA. This sample comprises tens of thousands of clones, over 85% of them detected only once. The top ten clones comprise approximately 0.5% of the sample.

Points on this clone: The clone's antigen remains unknown. Per-base qualities were not stored, and no clone one base away is much larger.

This clonotype was obtained from a human donor who received a combined kidney and bone marrow transplant. The starting material was CD4+ T cells from blood, obtained before the transplant. Rearrangement joined TRBV5-1 to TRBJ2-4, with a weak D call of TRBD1 (5 bases match). The DNA sequence is TGCGCCAGCAGCTTGGCAGGGTCTAACATTCAGTACTTC. Its translation reads: CASSLAGSNIQYF.